This T cell receptor beta chain was documented in a study of blood T cell repertoires in COVID-19. Germline V lookup: CDR1 SGHNT, CDR2 YENEEA. The CDR3 has 13 amino acids. With 3 bases removed from V and 0 bases from J, the gap between germline ends came to 5 bases. Patients in Seattle were enrolled during active infection, then followed longitudinally. Profiling relied on immunoSEQ multiplex PCR, and the TCRdb table lists in-frame clones only, not all of them. The table records roughly 480,000 clones, approximately 89% of them present only once. This clone was detected many times. The source is a man between 18 and 29 years old with COVID-19, enrolled during active disease. Sequencing was carried out using peripheral blood. This chain links TRBV11-3 with TRBJ1-1; D is unresolved. CDR3 coding DNA: TGTGCCAGCAGCTTCGCGGTGAACACTGAAGCTTTCTTT. This sequence encodes CASSFAVNTEAFF. Variable domain in full (rest from reference TRBV11-3 and TRBJ1-1): EAGVVQSPRYKIIEKKQPVAFWCNPISGHNTLYWYLQNLGQGPELLIRYENEEAVDDSQLPKDRFSAERLKGVDSTLKIQPAELGDSAVYLCASSFAVNTEAFFGQGTRLTVV.